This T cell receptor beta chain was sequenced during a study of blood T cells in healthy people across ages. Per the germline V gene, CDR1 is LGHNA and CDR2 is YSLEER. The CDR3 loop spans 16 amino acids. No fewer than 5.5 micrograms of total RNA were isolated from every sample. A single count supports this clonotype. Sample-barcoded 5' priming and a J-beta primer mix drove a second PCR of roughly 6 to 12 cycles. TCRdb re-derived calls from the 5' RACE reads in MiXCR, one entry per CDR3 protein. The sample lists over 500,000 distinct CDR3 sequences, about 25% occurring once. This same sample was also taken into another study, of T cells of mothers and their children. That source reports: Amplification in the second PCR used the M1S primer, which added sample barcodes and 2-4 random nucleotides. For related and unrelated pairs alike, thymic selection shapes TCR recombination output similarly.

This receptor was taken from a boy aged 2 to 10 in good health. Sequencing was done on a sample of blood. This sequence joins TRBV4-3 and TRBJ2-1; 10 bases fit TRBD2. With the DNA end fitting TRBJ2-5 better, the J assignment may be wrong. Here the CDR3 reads CASSQDPAGGPGTQYF. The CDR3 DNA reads TGCGCCAGCAGCCAAGACCCAGCGGGAGGGCCGGGGACCCAGTACTTC.